Shown below are 17 T cell receptor beta chains from a single sample sequenced in a study of T cell repertoires in cytomegalovirus infection. These TCRs are of unknown antigen specificity. Via MiXCR, TCRdb re-called the reads, giving one row per CDR3 protein. Of 650,000 to 900,000 distinct CDR3 sequences listed, 32% were seen once; the top ten hold around 11%. The sample consisted of cultured CD8+ T cells from PBMCs, taken from culture after CMV antigen stimulation. Every receptor here comes from a human donor in good health (CMV status not recorded). Some clones in this sample may be carry-over from other donors' samples.

This sequence joins TRBV5-1 and TRBJ2-1; TRBD1 matches 10 bases. CDR3 length: 19 amino acids. Trimming at V came to 4 bases and at J to 4 bases, leaving 17 bases not matched to a gene. Germline lookup yields CDR1 SGHRS and CDR2 YFSETQ. The DNA for the CDR3 is TGCGCCAGCAGCCCTGGAGTTCCGACCGACAGGGGGCCTTACAATGAGCAGTTCTTC. This translates into CASSPGVPTDRGPYNEQFF.

This chain joins TRBV10-3 and TRBJ1-5; D gene unclear. Germline assignment: CDR1 ENHRY and CDR2 SYGVKD. The V end was cut by 2 bases, the J end by 8 bases, with 19 bases between. CDR3 length: 16 residues. The CDR3 is CAISETWTRAGEPQHF. In nucleotides, the CDR3 is TGTGCCATCAGTGAGACCTGGACCCGAGCGGGTGAGCCCCAGCATTTT.

The J gene is TRBJ2-2, the V gene TRBV12-3 or TRBV12-4; 10 positions match TRBD1. The CDR3 extends over 16 amino acids. Trimming took 6 bases from V and 5 from J; bases not matched to a gene: 9. CDR3 in amino acids: CASSLRTGGWTGELFF. The DNA of the CDR3 is TGTGCCAGCAGCCTCCGGACAGGGGGATGGACCGGGGAGCTGTTTTTT.

In this sample, this clonotype turned up a few times. The chain carries TRBV4-1 and TRBJ1-1; unclear D gene. Per germline, CDR1 MGHRA and CDR2 YSYEKL. V was pared by 3 bases and J by 0 bases, with 11 bases between. The CDR3 runs 15 residues. CDR3 coding DNA: TGCGCCAGCAGCCAGAATACTCTGATGAACACTGAAGCTTTCTTT. Amino acid sequence: CASSQNTLMNTEAFF.

The chain links TRBV6-5 to TRBJ1-4; a weak D match, TRBD1 (5 bases). The V end was cut by 4 bases, the J end by 8 bases, with 17 bases between. The CDR3 has 15 amino acids. Germline V gene data show CDR1 as MNHEY and CDR2 as SVGAGI. In nucleotides, the CDR3 is TGTGCCAGCAGTTCCCGGGACTCTCAGAGGGAAAAACTGTTTTTT. Encoded protein: CASSSRDSQREKLFF.

CDR3 in amino acids: CASSQDQPSTDTQYF. The CDR3 DNA follows: TGTGCCAGCAGCCAAGATCAACCCAGCACAGATACGCAGTATTTT. The chain employs TRBV4-2 and TRBJ2-3; the D is unclear. This CDR3 region has 15 residues. Germline CDR1 is LGHNA and CDR2 is YNFKEQ. Trimming shortened V by 0 bases and J by 0 bases, and 7 bases separated the two germline ends.

This chain joins TRBV7-2 and TRBJ1-6; TRBD1 agrees at 7 bases. Germline V gene data show CDR1 as SGHTA and CDR2 as FQGNSA. The CDR3 runs 13 residues. After removal of 2 bases from V and 9 bases from J, the junction contained 1 base not matched to a gene. The CDR3, as DNA: TGTGCCAGCAGCTTAACAGGGGTTTCACCCCTCCACTTT. Its protein is CASSLTGVSPLHF.

The CDR3 here is CASPELDTQYF. CDR3 in DNA: TGTGCCAGTCCCGAGCTCGATACGCAGTATTTT. The chain carries TRBV2 and TRBJ2-3; D gene unclear. CDR1 SNHLY and CDR2 FYNNEI come from the germline V gene. The CDR3 extends over 11 amino acids. Trimming took off 9 bases at V and 6 bases at J, with 10 bases between the two ends. Together with reference TRBV2 and TRBJ2-3, the CDR3 gives the full variable domain: EPEVTQTPSHQVTQMGQEVILRCVPISNHLYFYWYRQILGQKVEFLVSFYNNEISEKSEIFDDQFSVERPDGSNFTLKIRSTKLEDSAMYFCASPELDTQYFGPGTRLTVL.

The chain links TRBV4-1 to TRBJ2-1, with D perhaps TRBD2 (6 bases). This CDR3 spans 15 amino acids. Trimming left V 0 bases short and J 8 bases short, with 14 bases between. Germline CDR1 reads MGHRA; CDR2 reads YSYEKL. The CDR3: CASSQDRIQRDEQFF. The CDR3 DNA reads TGCGCCAGCAGCCAAGATCGGATCCAGCGGGATGAGCAGTTCTTC.

This chain links TRBV6-2 or TRBV6-3 with TRBJ2-7, with D unresolved. Germline assignment: CDR1 MNHEY and CDR2 SVGEGT. The ends were cut back, 6 bases at V and 0 bases at J, with 9 bases in the middle. The CDR3 extends over 13 amino acids. DNA for the CDR3: TGTGCCAGCAGCCTTGACACCTCCTACGAGCAGTACGTC. Residues: CASSLDTSYEQYV.

Only a few counts were recorded for this clonotype. The chain joins TRBV6-2 or TRBV6-3 to TRBJ1-5; D gene unclear. The CDR3 has 13 amino acids. Germline V gene lookup returns CDR1 MNHEY and CDR2 SVGEGT. The V gene lost 0 bases and the J gene lost 7 bases, with 7 bases spanning the gap. CDR3 coding DNA: TGTGCCAGCAGTTACTCGAACAGCCAGCCCCAGCATTTT. Its protein is CASSYSNSQPQHF.

In its sample, this clonotype was seen a few times. This chain joins TRBV24-1 and TRBJ2-1, with D hard to call. The CDR3 consists of 13 residues. Per the germline V gene, CDR1 is KGHDR and CDR2 is SFDVKD. Trimming took off 6 bases at V and 5 bases at J, with 10 bases between the two ends. DNA for the CDR3: TGTGCCACCAGTTCCGGACCCAACAATGAGCAGTTCTTC. It is translated as CATSSGPNNEQFF.

In its sample, this clonotype was seen many times. This chain links TRBV7-8 with TRBJ1-1, with 7 positions matching TRBD1. This CDR3 has 13 amino acids. Germline V CDR1 and CDR2: SGHVS, FQNEAQ. V lost 8 bases and J lost 11; bases outside the gene matches: 14. CDR3 sequence reads: CASVLRGFHVAFF. The CDR3 region has the DNA TGTGCCAGCGTGCTCAGGGGGTTCCATGTGGCTTTCTTT.

This chain joins TRBV5-6 and TRBJ1-1; 7 nucleotides line up with TRBD1. Germline values: CDR1 SGHDT, CDR2 YYEEEE. This CDR3 has 14 residues. V shed 6 bases and J 0 bases; nucleotides not matched to a gene: 5. CDR3 sequence reads: CASTVDRVNTEAFF. CDR3 DNA sequence: TGTGCCAGCACCGTCGACAGGGTGAACACTGAAGCTTTCTTT.

This clonotype appeared a few times. The chain is built from TRBV27 and TRBJ2-7; a possible D gene is TRBD2 (6 bases). V was shortened by 4 bases and J by 2 bases, with 9 bases between the two germline ends. The CDR3 spans 13 residues. Germline values: CDR1 MNHEY, CDR2 SMNVEV (reference sequence). As DNA, the CDR3 is TGTGCCAGCAGTTCGGGACTCACCTACGAGCAGTACTTC. Translated, it gives CASSSGLTYEQYF.

This clonotype was counted a few times. This chain links TRBV2 with TRBJ2-5; D is perhaps TRBD1 (5 bases). The CDR3 runs 13 residues. Germline values: CDR1 SNHLY, CDR2 FYNNEI. Trimming shortened V by 8 bases and J by 2 bases, and 12 bases separated the two germline ends. The CDR3 bases are TGTGCCAGCGGGGCAAGATCACAAGAGACCCAGTACTTC. Amino acid sequence: CASGARSQETQYF.

This clonotype was seen only a few times. The genes are TRBV27 and TRBJ2-2; TRBD2 is a possible D gene (5 bases). The CDR3 has 15 amino acids. CDR1 MNHEY and CDR2 SMNVEV come from the germline V gene (reference sequence). V lost 3 bases and J lost 0, with 8 bases in between. The CDR3 sequence is CASSLDFSNTGELFF. The CDR3, as DNA: TGTGCCAGCAGTTTGGACTTTTCGAACACCGGGGAGCTGTTTTTT.